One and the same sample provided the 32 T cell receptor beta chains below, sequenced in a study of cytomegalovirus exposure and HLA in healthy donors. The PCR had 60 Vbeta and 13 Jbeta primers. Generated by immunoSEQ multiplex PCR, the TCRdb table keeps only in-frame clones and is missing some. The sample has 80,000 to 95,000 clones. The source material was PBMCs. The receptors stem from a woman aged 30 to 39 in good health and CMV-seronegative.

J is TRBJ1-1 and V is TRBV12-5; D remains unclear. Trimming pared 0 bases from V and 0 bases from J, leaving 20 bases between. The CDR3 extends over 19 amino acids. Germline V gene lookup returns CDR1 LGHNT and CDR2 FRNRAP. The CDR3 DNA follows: TGTGCTAGTGGTTTGGTCCTTAATTCTGTACAACTAATGAACACTGAAGCTTTCTTT. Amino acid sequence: CASGLVLNSVQLMNTEAFF.

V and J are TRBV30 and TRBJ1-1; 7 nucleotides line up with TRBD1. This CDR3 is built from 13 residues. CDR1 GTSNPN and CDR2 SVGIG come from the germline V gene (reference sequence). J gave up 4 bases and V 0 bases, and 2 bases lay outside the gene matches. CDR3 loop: CAWSVRGATEAFF. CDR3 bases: TGTGCCTGGAGTGTCAGGGGGGCCACTGAAGCTTTCTTT.

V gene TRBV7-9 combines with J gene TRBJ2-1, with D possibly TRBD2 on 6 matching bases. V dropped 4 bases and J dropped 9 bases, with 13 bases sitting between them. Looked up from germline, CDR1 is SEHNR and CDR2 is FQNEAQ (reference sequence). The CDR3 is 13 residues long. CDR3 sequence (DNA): TGTGCCAGCAGCTGGGACTCGACTGGTGAGCAGTTCTTC. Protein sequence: CASSWDSTGEQFF.

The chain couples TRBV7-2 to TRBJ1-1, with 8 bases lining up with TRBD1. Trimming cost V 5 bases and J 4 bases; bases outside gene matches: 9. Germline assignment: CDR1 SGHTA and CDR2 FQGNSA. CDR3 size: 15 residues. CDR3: CASSPGQGGFTEAFF. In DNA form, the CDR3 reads TGTGCCAGCAGCCCAGGACAGGGAGGGTTCACTGAAGCTTTCTTT.

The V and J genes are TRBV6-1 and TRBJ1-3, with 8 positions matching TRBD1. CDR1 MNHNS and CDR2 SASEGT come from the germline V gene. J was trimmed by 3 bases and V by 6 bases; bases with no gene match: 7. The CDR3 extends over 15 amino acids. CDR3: CASRGRGTGGNTIYF. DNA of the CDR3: TGTGCCAGCAGGGGTCGGGGGACAGGTGGAAACACCATATATTTT.

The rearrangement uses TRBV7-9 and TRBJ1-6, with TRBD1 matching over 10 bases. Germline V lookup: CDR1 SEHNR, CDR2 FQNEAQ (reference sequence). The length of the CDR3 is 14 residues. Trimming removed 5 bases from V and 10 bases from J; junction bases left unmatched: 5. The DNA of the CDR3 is TGTGCCAGCAGCACAGGACAGGGGGAATCACCCCTCCACTTT. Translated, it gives CASSTGQGESPLHF.

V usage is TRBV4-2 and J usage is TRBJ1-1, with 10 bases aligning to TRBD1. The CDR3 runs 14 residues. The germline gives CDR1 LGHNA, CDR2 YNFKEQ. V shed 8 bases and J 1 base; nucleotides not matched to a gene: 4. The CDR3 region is CASVGDRGNTEAFF. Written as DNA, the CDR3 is TGTGCCAGCGTAGGGGACAGGGGGAACACTGAAGCTTTCTTT.

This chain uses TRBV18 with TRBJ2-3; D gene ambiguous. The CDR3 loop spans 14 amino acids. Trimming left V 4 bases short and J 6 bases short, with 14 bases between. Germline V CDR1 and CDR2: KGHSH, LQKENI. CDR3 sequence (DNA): TGTGCCAGCTCACAATTTGGGCCGTTGGATACGCAGTATTTT. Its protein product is CASSQFGPLDTQYF.

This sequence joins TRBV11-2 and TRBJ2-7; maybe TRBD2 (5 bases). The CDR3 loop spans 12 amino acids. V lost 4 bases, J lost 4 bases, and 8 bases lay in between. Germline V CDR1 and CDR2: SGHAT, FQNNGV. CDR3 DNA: TGTGCCAGCAGCTCGGGAATTTACGAGCAGTACTTC. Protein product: CASSSGIYEQYF.

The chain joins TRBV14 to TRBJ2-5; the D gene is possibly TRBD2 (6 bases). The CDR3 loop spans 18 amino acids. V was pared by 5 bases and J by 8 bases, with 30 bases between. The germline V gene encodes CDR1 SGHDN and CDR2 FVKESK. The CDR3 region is CASSKRWRYGLDGGTQYF. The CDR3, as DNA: TGTGCCAGCAGCAAAAGATGGCGGTACGGACTGGACGGGGGTACCCAGTACTTC.

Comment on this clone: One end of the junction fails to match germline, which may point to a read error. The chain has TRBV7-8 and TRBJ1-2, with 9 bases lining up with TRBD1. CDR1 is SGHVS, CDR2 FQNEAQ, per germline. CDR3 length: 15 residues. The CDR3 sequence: CASSSKGQGTYDYTF. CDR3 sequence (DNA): TGTGCCAGCAGCTCAAAAGGACAGGGGACCTATGACTACACCTTC.

The CDR3 nucleotides are TGCGCCAGCACAAGAATAACAGGGGCCGCAGATACGCAGTATTTT. It translates to CASTRITGAADTQYF. The rearrangement joins TRBV5-1 to TRBJ2-3; 7 nucleotides agree with TRBD1. CDR1 and CDR2 (germline): SGHRS, YFSETQ. Losses at the gene ends were 6 bases for V and 4 bases for J; bases not matched to a gene: 11. This CDR3 is built from 15 residues.

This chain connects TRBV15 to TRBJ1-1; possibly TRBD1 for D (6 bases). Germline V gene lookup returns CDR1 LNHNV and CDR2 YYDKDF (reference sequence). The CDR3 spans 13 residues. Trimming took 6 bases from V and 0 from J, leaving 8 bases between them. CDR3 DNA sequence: TGTGCCACCAGGGGGGCCCTGAACACTGAAGCTTTCTTT. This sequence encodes CATRGALNTEAFF.

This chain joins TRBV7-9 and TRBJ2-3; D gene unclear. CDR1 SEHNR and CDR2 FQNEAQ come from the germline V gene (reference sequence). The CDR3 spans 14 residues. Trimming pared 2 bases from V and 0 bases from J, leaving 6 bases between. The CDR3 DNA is TGTGCCAGCAGCTTACAACAGAGCACAGATACGCAGTATTTT. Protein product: CASSLQQSTDTQYF.

CDR3 nucleotide sequence: TGTGCCAGCAGCTTAGACCGGGGGGTGCAGTACTTC. Translating gives CASSLDRGVQYF. V is TRBV7-8 and J is TRBJ2-7, with TRBD2 identical over 7 bases. This CDR3 contains 12 residues. Looked up from germline, CDR1 is SGHVS and CDR2 is FQNEAQ. V lost 1 base and J lost 9; bases outside the gene matches: 3.

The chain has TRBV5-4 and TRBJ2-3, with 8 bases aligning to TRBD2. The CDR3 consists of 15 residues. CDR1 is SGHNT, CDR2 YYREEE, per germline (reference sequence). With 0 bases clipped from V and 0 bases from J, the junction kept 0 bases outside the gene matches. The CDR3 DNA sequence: TGTGCCAGCAGCTTGGTAGCGGGGAGCACAGATACGCAGTATTTT. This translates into CASSLVAGSTDTQYF.

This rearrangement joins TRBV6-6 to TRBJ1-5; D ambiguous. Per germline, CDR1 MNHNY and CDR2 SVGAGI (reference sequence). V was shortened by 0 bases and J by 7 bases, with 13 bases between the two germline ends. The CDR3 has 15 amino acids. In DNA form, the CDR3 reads TGTGCCAGCAGTTACTCAGTGGAGGGCCGGCAGCCCCAGCATTTT. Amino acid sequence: CASSYSVEGRQPQHF.

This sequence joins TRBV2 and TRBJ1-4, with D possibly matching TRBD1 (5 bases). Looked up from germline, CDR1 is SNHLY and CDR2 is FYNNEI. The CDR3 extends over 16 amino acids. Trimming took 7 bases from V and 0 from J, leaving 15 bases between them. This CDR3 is CASTRTTTSTNEKLFF. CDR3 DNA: TGTGCCAGCACTAGGACAACTACTTCAACTAATGAAAAACTGTTTTTT.

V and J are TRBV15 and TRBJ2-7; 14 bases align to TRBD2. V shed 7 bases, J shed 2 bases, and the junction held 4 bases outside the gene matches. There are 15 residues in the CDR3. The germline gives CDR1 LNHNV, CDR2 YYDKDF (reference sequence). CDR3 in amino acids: CATTGTSGGAYEQYF. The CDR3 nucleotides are TGTGCCACCACCGGGACTAGCGGGGGAGCCTACGAGCAGTACTTC. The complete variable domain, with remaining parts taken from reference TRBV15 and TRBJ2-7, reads DAMVIQNPRYQVTQFGKPVTLSCSQTLNHNVMYWYQQKSSQAPKLLFHYYDKDFNNEADTPDNFQSRRPNTSFCFLDIRSPGLGDTAMYLCATTGTSGGAYEQYFGPGTRLTVT.

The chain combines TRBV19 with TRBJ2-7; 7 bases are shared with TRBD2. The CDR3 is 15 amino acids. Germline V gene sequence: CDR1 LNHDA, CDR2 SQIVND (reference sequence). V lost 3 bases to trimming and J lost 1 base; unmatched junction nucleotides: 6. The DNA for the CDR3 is TGTGCCAGTAGTATTTCGGGGGGACCTTCCTACGAGCAGTACTTC. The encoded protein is CASSISGGPSYEQYF. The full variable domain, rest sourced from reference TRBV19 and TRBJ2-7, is DGGITQSPKYLFRKEGQNVTLSCEQNLNHDAMYWYRQDPGQGLRLIYYSQIVNDFQKGDIAEGYSVSREKKESFPLTVTSAQKNPTAFYLCASSISGGPSYEQYFGPGTRLTVT.

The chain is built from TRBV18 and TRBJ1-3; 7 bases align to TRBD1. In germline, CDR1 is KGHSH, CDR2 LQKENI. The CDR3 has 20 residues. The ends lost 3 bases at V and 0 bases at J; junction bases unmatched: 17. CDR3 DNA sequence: TGTGCCAGCTCACCCCTGCGTCAGGGGGTGCTGGGGCACTCTGGAAACACCATATATTTT. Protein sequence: CASSPLRQGVLGHSGNTIYF.

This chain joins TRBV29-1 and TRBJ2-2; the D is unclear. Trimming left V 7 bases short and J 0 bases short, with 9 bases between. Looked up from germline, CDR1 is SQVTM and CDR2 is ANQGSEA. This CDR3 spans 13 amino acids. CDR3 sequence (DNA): TGCAGCGGTGACCTAGCGAACACCGGGGAGCTGTTTTTT. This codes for CSGDLANTGELFF.

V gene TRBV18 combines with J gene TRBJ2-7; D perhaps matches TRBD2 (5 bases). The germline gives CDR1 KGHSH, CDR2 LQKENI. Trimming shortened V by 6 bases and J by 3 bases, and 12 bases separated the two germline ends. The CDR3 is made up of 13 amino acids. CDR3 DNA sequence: TGTGCCAGCTCGGCGGGCAAAGACTACGAGCAGTACTTC. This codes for CASSAGKDYEQYF.

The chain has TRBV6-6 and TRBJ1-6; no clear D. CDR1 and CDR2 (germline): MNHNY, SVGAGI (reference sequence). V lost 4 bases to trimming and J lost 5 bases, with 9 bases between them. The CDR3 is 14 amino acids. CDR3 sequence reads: CASSFGSDNSPLHF. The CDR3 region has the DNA TGTGCCAGCAGTTTTGGAAGCGATAATTCACCCCTCCACTTT.

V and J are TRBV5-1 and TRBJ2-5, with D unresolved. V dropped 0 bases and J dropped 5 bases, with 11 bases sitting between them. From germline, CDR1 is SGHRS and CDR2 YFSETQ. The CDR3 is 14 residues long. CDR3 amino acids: CASSLDSSRETQYF. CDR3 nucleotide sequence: TGCGCCAGCAGCTTGGACAGTTCAAGGGAGACCCAGTACTTC.

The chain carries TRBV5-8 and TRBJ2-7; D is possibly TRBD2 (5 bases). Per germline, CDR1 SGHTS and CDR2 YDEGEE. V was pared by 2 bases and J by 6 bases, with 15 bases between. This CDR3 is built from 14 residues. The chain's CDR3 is CASSFAGRTPEQYF. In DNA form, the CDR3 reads TGTGCCAGCAGCTTTGCGGGCCGTACCCCCGAGCAGTACTTC.

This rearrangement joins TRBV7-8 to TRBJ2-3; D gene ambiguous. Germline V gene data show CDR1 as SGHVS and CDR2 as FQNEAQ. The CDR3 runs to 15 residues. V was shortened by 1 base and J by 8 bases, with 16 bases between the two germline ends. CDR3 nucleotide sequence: TGTGCCAGCAGCTTAGAAGCCCCACACGGCGGTACGCAGTATTTT. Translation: CASSLEAPHGGTQYF.

This chain's CDR3 is CASAEPGTGAGEQYF. The CDR3, as DNA: TGTGCCTCTGCTGAACCCGGGACAGGGGCCGGCGAGCAGTACTTC. The chain combines TRBV30 with TRBJ2-7; 10 bases map to TRBD1. The V segment lost 7 bases and the J segment 6 bases; nucleotides outside the gene matches: 15. The germline V gene encodes CDR1 GTSNPN and CDR2 SVGIG (reference sequence). The CDR3 has 15 residues.

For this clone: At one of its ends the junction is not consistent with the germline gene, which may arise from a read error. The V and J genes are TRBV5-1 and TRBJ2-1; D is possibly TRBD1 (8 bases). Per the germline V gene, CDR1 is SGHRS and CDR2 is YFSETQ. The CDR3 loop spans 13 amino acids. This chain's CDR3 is CASSSGPTGDYLF. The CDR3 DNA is TGCGCCAGCAGCTCAGGACCGACAGGGGACTATCTCTTC.

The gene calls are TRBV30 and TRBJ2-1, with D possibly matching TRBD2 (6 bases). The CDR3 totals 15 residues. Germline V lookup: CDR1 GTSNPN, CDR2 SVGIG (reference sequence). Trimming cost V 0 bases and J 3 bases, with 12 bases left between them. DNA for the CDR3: TGTGCCTGGAGTGTCGGCGCGGGAATCTACAATGAGCAGTTCTTC. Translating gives CAWSVGAGIYNEQFF.

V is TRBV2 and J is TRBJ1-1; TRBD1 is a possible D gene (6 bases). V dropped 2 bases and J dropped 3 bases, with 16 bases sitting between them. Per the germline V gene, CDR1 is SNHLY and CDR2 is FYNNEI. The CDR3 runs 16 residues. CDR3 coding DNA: TGTGCCAGCAGTGAAAGAGATAGGGGGGGACACACTGAAGCTTTCTTT. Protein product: CASSERDRGGHTEAFF.

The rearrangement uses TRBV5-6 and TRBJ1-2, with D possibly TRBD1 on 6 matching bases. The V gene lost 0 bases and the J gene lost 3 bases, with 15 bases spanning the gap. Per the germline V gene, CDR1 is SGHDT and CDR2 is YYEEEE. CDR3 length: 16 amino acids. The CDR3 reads CASSLDRAGDYYGYTF. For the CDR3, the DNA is TGTGCCAGCAGCTTGGACAGGGCAGGCGACTACTATGGCTACACCTTC.